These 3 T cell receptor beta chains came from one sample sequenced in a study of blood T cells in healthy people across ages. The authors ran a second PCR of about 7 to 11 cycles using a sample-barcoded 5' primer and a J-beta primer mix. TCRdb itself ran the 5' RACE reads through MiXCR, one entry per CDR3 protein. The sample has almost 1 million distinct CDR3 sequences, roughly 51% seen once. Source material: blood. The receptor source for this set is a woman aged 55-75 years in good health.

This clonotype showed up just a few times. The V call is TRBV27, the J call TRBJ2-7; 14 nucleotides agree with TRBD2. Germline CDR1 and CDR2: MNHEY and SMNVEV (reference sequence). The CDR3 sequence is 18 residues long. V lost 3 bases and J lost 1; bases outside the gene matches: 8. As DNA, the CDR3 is TGTGCCAGCAGTTTGGCGGGACTAGCGGGAGCACCATCCTACGAGCAGTACTTC. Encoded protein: CASSLAGLAGAPSYEQYF.

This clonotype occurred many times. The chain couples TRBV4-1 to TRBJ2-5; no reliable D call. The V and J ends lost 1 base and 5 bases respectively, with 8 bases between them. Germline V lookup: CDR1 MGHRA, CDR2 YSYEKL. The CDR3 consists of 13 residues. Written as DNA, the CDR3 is TGCGCCAGCAGCCAAGTCTTCCTGGAGACCCAGTACTTC. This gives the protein CASSQVFLETQYF.

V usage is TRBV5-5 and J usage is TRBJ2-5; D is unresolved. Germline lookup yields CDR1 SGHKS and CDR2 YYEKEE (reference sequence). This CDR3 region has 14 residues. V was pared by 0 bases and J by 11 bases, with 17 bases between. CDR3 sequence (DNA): TGTGCCAGCAGCTTGGAATCAGCTCCCTACGTGCAGTACTTC. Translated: CASSLESAPYVQYF.